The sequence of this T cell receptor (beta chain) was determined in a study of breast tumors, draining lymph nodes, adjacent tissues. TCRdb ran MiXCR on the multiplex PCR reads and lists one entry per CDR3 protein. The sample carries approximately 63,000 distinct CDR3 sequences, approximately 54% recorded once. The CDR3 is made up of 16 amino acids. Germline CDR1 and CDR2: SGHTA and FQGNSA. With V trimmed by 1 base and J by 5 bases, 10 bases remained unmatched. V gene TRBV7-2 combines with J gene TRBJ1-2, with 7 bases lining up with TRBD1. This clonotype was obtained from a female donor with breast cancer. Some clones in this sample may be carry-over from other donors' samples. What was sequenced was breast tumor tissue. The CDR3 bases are TGTGCCAGCAGCTTAGTGGGTGTCGGGACAGCTTATGGCTACACCTTC. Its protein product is CASSLVGVGTAYGYTF.